The sequence of this T cell receptor (beta chain) was determined in a study of CD8+ T cells in alopecia areata. On the study more broadly: Patients in the treated group were given tofacitinib by mouth, 5 to 10 mg twice a day. Study outcomes and limitations: For patients receiving tofacitinib, scalp clonality and expanded CD8+ clones among the top 100 significantly decreased.

Treatment defined: oral pan-JAK inhibitor, 5-10 mg twice daily. This clone was seen a handful of times. The antigen is not known. Extraction and reverse transcription of RNA yielded cDNA as the sequencing template. Only in-frame clones appear in the TCRdb table, and some are missing; sequencing was by immunoSEQ multiplex PCR. The profile shows about 270,000 clones, roughly 60% of them singletons. Sequencing was performed on CD4+ T cells sorted from blood, taken around week 54, from a patient treated with tofacitinib. This TCR was sampled from a human donor with alopecia areata.

The CDR3 coding sequence is TGTGCCAGCAGACTTCCAGGAGTTGACACAGATACGCAGTATTTT. Residues: CASRLPGVDTDTQYF. This chain links TRBV6-4 with TRBJ2-3; D is undetermined. The CDR3 contains 15 residues. The germline V gene has CDR1 MRHNA and CDR2 SNTAGT. Trimming shortened V by 6 bases and J by 2 bases, and 15 bases separated the two germline ends.